Following are 8 T cell receptor beta chains from one sample sequenced in a study of T cell changes during pregnancy in multiple sclerosis (dated by TCRdb to between 2018 and 2021). Libraries were prepared through the immunoSEQ multiplex PCR assay. TCRdb provides this immuneACCESS table in a form limited to in-frame rearrangements. Some clones are lacking; in checked studies, under half of them reflect an unresolved V gene, and why the rest are absent is not known. The sample contains some 37,000 clones, 88% of them found a single time. 1.2% of the sample rests with the top ten. The material sequenced was CD4+ T cells from peripheral blood mononuclear cells, taken before pregnancy. The receptors derive from a female donor with multiple sclerosis, enrolled in a pregnancy study.

This clone was found a few times. The chain joins TRBV7-2 to TRBJ2-3; D may be TRBD2 (6 bases). The CDR3 is made up of 16 amino acids. The ends were cut back, 0 bases at V and 3 bases at J, with 13 bases in the middle. In germline, CDR1 is SGHTA, CDR2 FQGNSA. Here the CDR3 DNA reads TGTGCCAGCAGCTTAGCTATGGGCGGGATGACAGATACGCAGTATTTT. This encodes CASSLAMGGMTDTQYF.

The gene calls are TRBV7-2 and TRBJ1-2, with TRBD1 identical over 7 bases. Germline assignment: CDR1 SGHTA and CDR2 FQGNSA. There are 15 residues in the CDR3. Trimming removed 1 base from V and 2 bases from J; junction bases left unmatched: 4. CDR3 coding DNA: TGTGCCAGCAGCTTAGGAGGGGGCGCGAACTATGGCTACACCTTC. Its translation: CASSLGGGANYGYTF.

This clone was picked up one time. The V and J genes are TRBV4-1 and TRBJ2-7; 11 nucleotides match TRBD2. Germline V gene data show CDR1 as MGHRA and CDR2 as YSYEKL. The ends lost 5 bases at V and 5 bases at J; junction bases unmatched: 8. The CDR3 spans 15 residues. CDR3 sequence: CASSGTSGRVHEQYF. In DNA form, the CDR3 reads TGCGCCAGCAGCGGTACTAGCGGGAGAGTCCACGAGCAGTACTTC.

The CDR3, as DNA: TGTGCCAGCAGGGGGGCCGAGGTTGATGGCTACACCTTC. Translation: CASRGAEVDGYTF. The rearrangement uses TRBV2 and TRBJ1-2; maybe TRBD1 (6 bases). This CDR3 contains 13 residues. Germline-derived CDR1 and CDR2 are SNHLY and FYNNEI. Trimming removed 6 bases at V and 6 bases at J, with 14 bases between.

The chain links TRBV10-1 to TRBJ1-1; TRBD1 matches at 11 bases. Germline-derived CDR1 and CDR2 are WNHNN and SYGVQD (reference sequence). This CDR3 has 16 amino acids. The trim removed 2 bases at V and 4 bases at J, leaving 6 bases unmatched. The CDR3 reads CASSERTGGTPTEAFF. The CDR3 DNA reads TGCGCCAGCAGTGAGAGGACAGGGGGCACCCCCACTGAAGCTTTCTTT.

This rearrangement joins TRBV30 to TRBJ1-2; D unclear. Germline CDR1 GTSNPN, CDR2 SVGIG (reference sequence). The CDR3 is made up of 12 amino acids. V shed 0 bases and J shed 8 bases, with 10 bases lying between them. DNA for the CDR3: TGTGCCTGGAGTGTAGAACAGCCCGGCTACACCTTC. This encodes CAWSVEQPGYTF.

This clone was recorded once. The gene calls are TRBV7-2 and TRBJ1-5; D is perhaps TRBD1 (5 bases). Deletions cut 2 bases from V and 3 bases from J, with 14 bases between. Looked up from germline, CDR1 is SGHTA and CDR2 is FQGNSA. This CDR3 region has 16 residues. CDR3 sequence reads: CASSLWGGNTNQPQHF. The CDR3 DNA follows: TGTGCCAGCAGCTTATGGGGGGGGAATACCAATCAGCCCCAGCATTTT.

The genes are TRBV19 and TRBJ1-5; a weak D match, TRBD1 (5 bases). The CDR3 sequence is 17 residues long. The V gene's germline CDR1 is LNHDA and CDR2 SQIVND (reference sequence). Trimming removed 0 bases at V and 1 base at J, with 13 bases between. The DNA for the CDR3 is TGTGCCAGTAGTATAGATCAAAGGGGTGGAAGCAATCAGCCCCAGCATTTT. The encoded protein is CASSIDQRGGSNQPQHF.